This TCR beta chain was profiled in a study of beta chain features in type 1 diabetes. Germline lookup yields CDR1 MNHEY and CDR2 SVGAGI. The CDR3 runs 14 residues. After removal of 6 bases from V and 0 bases from J, the junction contained 5 bases not matched to a gene. Overall study results and limits: VDJ junctions from patients with type 1 diabetes contained fewer insertions and more deletions.

Sequencing targeted expressed TCRB transcripts, as all isolated RNA had been reverse transcribed. Some clones are missing from TCRdb's copy, which holds only in-frame ones; the method was immunoSEQ multiplex PCR. The sample lists 500,000 to 700,000 clones; 15% to 18% were seen once. This clone was counted a single time. The antigen remains undetermined. The material sequenced was naive CD4+ T cells from blood. This chain uses TRBV6-5 with TRBJ2-7; 7 positions agree with TRBD2. The TCR comes from a man aged 18-30 years in good health. In DNA form, the CDR3 reads TGTGCCAGCAGGAGCGGGGACGTCTCCTACGAGCAGTACTTC. Its protein product is CASRSGDVSYEQYF.